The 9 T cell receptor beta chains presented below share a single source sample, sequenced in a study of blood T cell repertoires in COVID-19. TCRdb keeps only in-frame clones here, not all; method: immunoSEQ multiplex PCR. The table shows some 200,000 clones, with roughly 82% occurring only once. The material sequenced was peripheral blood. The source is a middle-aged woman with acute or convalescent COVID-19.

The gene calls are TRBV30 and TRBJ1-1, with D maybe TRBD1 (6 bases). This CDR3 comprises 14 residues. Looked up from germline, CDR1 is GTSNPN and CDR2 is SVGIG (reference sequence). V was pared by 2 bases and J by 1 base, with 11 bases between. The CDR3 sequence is CAWSRVDRNTEAFF. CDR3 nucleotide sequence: TGTGCCTGGAGTCGCGTGGACAGGAACACTGAAGCTTTCTTT. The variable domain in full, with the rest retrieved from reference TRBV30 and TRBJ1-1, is SQTIHQWPATLVQPVGSPLSLECTVEGTSNPNLYWYRQAAGRGLQLLFYSVGIGQISSEVPQNLSASRPQDRQFILSSKKLLLSDSGFYLCAWSRVDRNTEAFFGQGTRLTVV.

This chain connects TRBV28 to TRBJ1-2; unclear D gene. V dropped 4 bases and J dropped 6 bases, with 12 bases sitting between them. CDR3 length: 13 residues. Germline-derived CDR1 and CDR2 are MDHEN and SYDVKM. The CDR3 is CASSSSGLDGYTF. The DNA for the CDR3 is TGTGCCAGCAGTTCATCAGGACTGGATGGCTACACCTTC.

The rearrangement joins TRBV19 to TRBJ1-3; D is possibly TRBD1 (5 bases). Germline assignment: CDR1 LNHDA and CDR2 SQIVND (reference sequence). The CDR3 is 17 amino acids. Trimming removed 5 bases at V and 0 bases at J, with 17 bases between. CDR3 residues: CASSASTWGLSGNTIYF. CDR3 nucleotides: TGTGCCAGTAGTGCTTCGACGTGGGGCCTCTCTGGAAACACCATATATTTT.

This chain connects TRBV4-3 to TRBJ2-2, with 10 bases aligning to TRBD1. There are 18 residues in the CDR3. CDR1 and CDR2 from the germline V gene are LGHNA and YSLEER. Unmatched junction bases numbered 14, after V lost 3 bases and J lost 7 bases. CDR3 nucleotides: TGCGCCAGCAGCCATAAGCTCCCGGGACAGGGGACTATCGGGGAGCTGTTTTTT. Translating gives CASSHKLPGQGTIGELFF.

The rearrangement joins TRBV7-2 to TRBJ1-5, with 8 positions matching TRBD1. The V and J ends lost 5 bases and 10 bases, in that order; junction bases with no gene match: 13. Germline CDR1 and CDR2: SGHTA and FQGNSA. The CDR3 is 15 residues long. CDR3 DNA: TGTGCCAGCAGCCCGAATGGACAGGGTGTAGGACCCCAGCATTTT. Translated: CASSPNGQGVGPQHF.

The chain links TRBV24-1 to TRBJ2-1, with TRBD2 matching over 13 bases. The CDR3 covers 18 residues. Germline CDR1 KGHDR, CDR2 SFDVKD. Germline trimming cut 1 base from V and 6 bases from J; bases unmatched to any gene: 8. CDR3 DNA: TGTGCCACCAGTGATTTACCGGGACTAGCGGGACCCAGCAATGAGCAGTTCTTC. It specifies CATSDLPGLAGPSNEQFF.

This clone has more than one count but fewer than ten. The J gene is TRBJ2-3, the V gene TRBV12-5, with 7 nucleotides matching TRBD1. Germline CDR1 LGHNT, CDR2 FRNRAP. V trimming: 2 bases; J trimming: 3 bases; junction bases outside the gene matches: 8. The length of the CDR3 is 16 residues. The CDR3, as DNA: TGTGCTAGTGGTTTGACGACCGGGACAGTAACAGATACGCAGTATTTT. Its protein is CASGLTTGTVTDTQYF.

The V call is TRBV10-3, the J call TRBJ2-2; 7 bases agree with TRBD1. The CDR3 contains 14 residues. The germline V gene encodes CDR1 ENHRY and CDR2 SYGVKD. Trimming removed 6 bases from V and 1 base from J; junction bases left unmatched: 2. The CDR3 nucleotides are TGTGCCATCAGGAGGACAGGGAACACCGGGGAGCTGTTTTTT. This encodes CAIRRTGNTGELFF.

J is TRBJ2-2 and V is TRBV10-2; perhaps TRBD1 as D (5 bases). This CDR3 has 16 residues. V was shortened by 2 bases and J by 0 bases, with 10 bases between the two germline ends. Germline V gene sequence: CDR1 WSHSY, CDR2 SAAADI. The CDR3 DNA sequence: TGCGCCAGCAGTGAGAGGGGTTGGCCGAACACCGGGGAGCTGTTTTTT. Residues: CASSERGWPNTGELFF.